Following are 16 T cell receptor beta chains from one sample sequenced in a study of T cells in Graves' hyperthyroidism and ophthalmopathy. RNA transcripts provided the source from which TCR beta CDR3 regions were amplified. The study used the HTBI primer set for a first-round RT-PCR of the TCR CDR3. TCRdb redid the calling of the multiplex PCR reads with MiXCR, one entry per CDR3 protein. This table has about 570,000 distinct CDR3 sequences, about 14% appearing once. The sequenced material came from blood. The receptors derive from a woman aged 40-49 years with Graves' hyperthyroidism.

The J gene is TRBJ2-2, the V gene TRBV28; D is unresolved. Germline CDR1 reads MDHEN; CDR2 reads SYDVKM. V was shortened by 3 bases and J by 9 bases, with 17 bases between the two germline ends. The CDR3 consists of 15 residues. The CDR3 nucleotides read TGTGCCAGCAGTTTTCGAACCCTGGTCGCCCGGGAGCTGTTTTTT. This codes for CASSFRTLVARELFF.

The chain employs TRBV5-1 and TRBJ2-2; D may correspond to TRBD1 or TRBD2 (5 bases each). The germline gives CDR1 SGHRS, CDR2 YFSETQ. The CDR3 contains 15 residues. V was cut by 3 bases and J by 6 bases, with 15 bases left in between. Written as DNA, the CDR3 is TGCGCCAGCAGCTCGGGGACCGGGTCGGCCGGGGAGCTGTTTTTT. It encodes CASSSGTGSAGELFF.

The chain is built from TRBV19 and TRBJ1-5; TRBD1 might be the D (5 bases). The CDR3 extends over 12 amino acids. Germline V gives CDR1 LNHDA, CDR2 SQIVND (reference sequence). V lost 11 bases and J lost 4, with 12 bases in between. The CDR3 DNA follows: TGTGCCTCACAGCAGGGAAATCAGCCCCAGCATTTT. Translation: CASQQGNQPQHF.

This rearrangement joins TRBV5-5 to TRBJ2-1; TRBD2 matches 10 bases. The J segment lost 6 bases and the V segment lost 4 bases, leaving 7 bases of the junction unmatched. This CDR3 has 15 residues. Germline values: CDR1 SGHKS, CDR2 YYEKEE (reference sequence). As DNA, the CDR3 is TGTGCCAGCAGCCAACAGCGGGAGGGCCTCAATGAGCAGTTCTTC. Translating gives CASSQQREGLNEQFF.

This clonotype showed up many times. Here the CDR3 DNA reads TGTGCCAGCAGTATACAAAAAATACCGGGACAGAGAGACAATGAGCAGTTCTTC. This codes for CASSIQKIPGQRDNEQFF. This chain joins TRBV27 and TRBJ2-1, with 7 nucleotides matching TRBD1. The CDR3 covers 18 residues. The V gene end was trimmed by 5 bases and the J gene end by 5 bases; junction bases not matched to a gene: 18. Per germline, CDR1 MNHEY and CDR2 SMNVEV (reference sequence).

The chain combines TRBV12-3 or TRBV12-4 with TRBJ1-3; TRBD1 might be the D (6 bases). There are 16 residues in the CDR3. V lost 5 bases, J lost 0 bases, and 14 bases lay in between. CDR3 region: CASSPGTRYSGNTIYF. CDR3 DNA sequence: TGTGCCAGCAGTCCAGGGACAAGATACTCTGGAAACACCATATATTTT.

A single count supports this clonotype. This sequence may be a read error, since a much larger clone differs from it by one base. The genes are TRBV15 and TRBJ2-1; 7 positions agree with TRBD2. The CDR3 runs 15 residues. CDR1 and CDR2 from the germline V gene are LNHNV and YYDKDF (reference sequence). Here the CDR3 DNA reads TGTGCCACCGGCAGAGCCAGCGGGATAACTGGGGAGCAGTTCTTC. Amino acid sequence: CATGRASGITGEQFF.

This chain joins TRBV4-1 and TRBJ2-1; 8 bases are a match to TRBD2. V dropped 2 bases and J dropped 0; count of bases not matched to a gene: 6. The CDR3 is made up of 17 amino acids. Germline-derived CDR1 and CDR2 are MGHRA and YSYEKL. In DNA, the CDR3 is TGCGCCAGCAGCCAAACTCTAGCGGGCCTCTCCTACAATGAGCAGTTCTTC. Amino acids: CASSQTLAGLSYNEQFF.

The chain recombines TRBV12-3 or TRBV12-4 with TRBJ2-1; TRBD2 agrees at 7 bases. The CDR3 is 15 amino acids. V dropped 0 bases and J dropped 7; count of bases not matched to a gene: 6. CDR3 loop: CASSLAGGPWNEQFF. The CDR3 DNA follows: TGTGCCAGCAGTTTAGCGGGAGGGCCTTGGAATGAGCAGTTCTTC.

This clonotype has more than one count but fewer than ten. The V call is TRBV27, the J call TRBJ1-3; D call uncertain. V was shortened by 4 bases and J by 0 bases, with 10 bases between the two germline ends. Germline V gene data show CDR1 as MNHEY and CDR2 as SMNVEV (reference sequence). The length of the CDR3 is 15 residues. This chain's CDR3 is CASSSTRTSGNTIYF. In DNA form, the CDR3 reads TGTGCCAGCAGTTCGACAAGAACCTCTGGAAACACCATATATTTT.

This clonotype was counted many times. The chain couples TRBV27 to TRBJ1-1; maybe TRBD1 (5 bases). Germline V gene data show CDR1 as MNHEY and CDR2 as SMNVEV (reference sequence). The CDR3 covers 13 residues. The germline V and J ends were trimmed by 2 bases and 7 bases, with 11 bases remaining between them. The CDR3 region is CASSLAGGNEAFF. Written as DNA, the CDR3 is TGTGCCAGCAGTTTAGCGGGGGGTAATGAAGCTTTCTTT.

Only a few counts were recorded for this clonotype. Here the CDR3 reads CASRTGRENTGELFF. The DNA of the CDR3 is TGTGCCAGCCGTACGGGGCGGGAGAACACCGGGGAGCTGTTTTTT. J is TRBJ2-2 and V is TRBV6-2 or TRBV6-3, with a weak D call TRBD2 (6 bases). The CDR3 is 15 amino acids. V lost 8 bases, J lost 1 base, and 14 bases lay in between. Germline lookup yields CDR1 MNHEY and CDR2 SVGEGT.

This clonotype was counted between two and nine times. The chain carries TRBV4-1 and TRBJ1-2; 8 bases are shared with TRBD1. This CDR3 is 15 amino acids long. CDR1 and CDR2 from the germline V gene are MGHRA and YSYEKL. With 4 bases clipped from V and 4 bases from J, the junction kept 8 bases outside the gene matches. CDR3 DNA sequence: TGCGCCAGCAGCCTCGCAGGGACAGGACCCTATGGCTACACCTTC. The encoded protein is CASSLAGTGPYGYTF.

This clonotype has ten or more counts. The chain combines TRBV2 with TRBJ1-2; 7 positions agree with TRBD1. Unmatched junction bases numbered 2, after V lost 4 bases and J lost 3 bases. This CDR3 is 13 amino acids long. CDR1 is SNHLY, CDR2 FYNNEI, per germline. The CDR3 nucleotides are TGTGCCAGCAGTGCCACAGGGGACTATGGCTACACCTTC. Translating it yields CASSATGDYGYTF.

The V and J genes are TRBV19 and TRBJ2-3; D gene unclear. The CDR3 extends over 13 amino acids. The germline gives CDR1 LNHDA, CDR2 SQIVND (reference sequence). The V and J ends lost 1 base and 5 bases respectively, with 7 bases between them. As DNA, the CDR3 is TGTGCCAGTAGTATAGGGCTTCGAGATACGCAGTATTTT. Translating it yields CASSIGLRDTQYF.

The chain has TRBV19 and TRBJ2-5; tentatively, D is TRBD1 (5 bases). The CDR3 has 12 residues. Germline V lookup: CDR1 LNHDA, CDR2 SQIVND (reference sequence). Trimming stripped 4 bases from V and 7 bases from J, with 10 bases between. The CDR3 loop is CASSNVQGTQYF. The CDR3 DNA is TGTGCCAGTAGTAACGTCCAGGGGACCCAGTACTTC.